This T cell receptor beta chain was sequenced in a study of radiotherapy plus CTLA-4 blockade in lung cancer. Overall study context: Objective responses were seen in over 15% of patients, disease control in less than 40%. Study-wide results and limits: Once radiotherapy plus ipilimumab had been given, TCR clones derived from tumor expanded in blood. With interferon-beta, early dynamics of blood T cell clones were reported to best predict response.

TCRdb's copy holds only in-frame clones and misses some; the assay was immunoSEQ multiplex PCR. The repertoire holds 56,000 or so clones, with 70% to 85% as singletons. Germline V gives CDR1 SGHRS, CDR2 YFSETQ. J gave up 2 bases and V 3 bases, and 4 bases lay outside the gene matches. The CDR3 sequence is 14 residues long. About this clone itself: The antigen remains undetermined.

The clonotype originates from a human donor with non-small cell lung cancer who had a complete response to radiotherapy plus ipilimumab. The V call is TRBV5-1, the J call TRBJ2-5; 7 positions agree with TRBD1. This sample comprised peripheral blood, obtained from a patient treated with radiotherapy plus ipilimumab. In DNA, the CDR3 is TGCGCCAGCAGCTCCGGGACAGAACAAGAGACCCAGTACTTC. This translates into CASSSGTEQETQYF.